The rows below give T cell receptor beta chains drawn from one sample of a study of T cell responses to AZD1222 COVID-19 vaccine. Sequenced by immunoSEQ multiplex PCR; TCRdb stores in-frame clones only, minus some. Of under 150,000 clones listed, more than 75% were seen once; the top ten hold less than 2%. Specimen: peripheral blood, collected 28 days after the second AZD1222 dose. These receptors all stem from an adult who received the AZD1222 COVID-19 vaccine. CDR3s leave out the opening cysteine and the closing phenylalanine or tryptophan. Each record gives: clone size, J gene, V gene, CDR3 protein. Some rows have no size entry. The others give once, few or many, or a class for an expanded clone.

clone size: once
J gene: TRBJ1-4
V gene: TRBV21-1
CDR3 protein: ASSKESLGSSRTGMNQKEKLF

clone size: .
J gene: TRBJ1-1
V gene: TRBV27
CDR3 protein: ASSLSIDRGPLVKDTEAF

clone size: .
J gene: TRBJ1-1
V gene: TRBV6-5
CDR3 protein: ASSSPGRVNTEAF

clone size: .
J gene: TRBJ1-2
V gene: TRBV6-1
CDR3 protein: ASSEYTGGPYGYT

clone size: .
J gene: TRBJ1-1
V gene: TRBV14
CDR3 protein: ASSHRMNTEAF

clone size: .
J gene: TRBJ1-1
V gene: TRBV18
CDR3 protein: ASSPLKAEAF

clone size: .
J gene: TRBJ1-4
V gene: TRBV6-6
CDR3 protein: ASKGLDEKLF

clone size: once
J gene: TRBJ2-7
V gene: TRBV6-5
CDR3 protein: ASRLRARYYEQY

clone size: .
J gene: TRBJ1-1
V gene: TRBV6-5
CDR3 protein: ASRPDRSDTEAF

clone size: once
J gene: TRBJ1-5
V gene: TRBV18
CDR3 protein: ASSLSGVYSNQPQH

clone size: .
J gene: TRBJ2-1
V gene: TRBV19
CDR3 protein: ASSIVSAGYNEQF

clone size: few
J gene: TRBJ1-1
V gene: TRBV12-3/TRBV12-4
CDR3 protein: ASSQTGGTEAF

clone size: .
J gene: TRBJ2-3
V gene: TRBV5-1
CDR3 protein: ASSQRPGDLTDTQY

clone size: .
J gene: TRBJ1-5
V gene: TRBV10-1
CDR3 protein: ASSEGFNQPQH

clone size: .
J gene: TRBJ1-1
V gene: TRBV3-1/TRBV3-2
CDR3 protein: ASSQTPHTEAF

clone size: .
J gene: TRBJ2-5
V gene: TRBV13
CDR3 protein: ASSLGRRGGSETQY

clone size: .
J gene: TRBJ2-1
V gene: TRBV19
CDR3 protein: ASSSWTAPTYNEQF

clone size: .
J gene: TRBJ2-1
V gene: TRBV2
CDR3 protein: ASSRSGGSYNEQF

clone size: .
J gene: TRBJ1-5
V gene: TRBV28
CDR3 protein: ASSSHRGRGSNQPQH

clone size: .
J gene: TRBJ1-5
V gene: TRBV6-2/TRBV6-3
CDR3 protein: ASSTIRQVLFQPQH

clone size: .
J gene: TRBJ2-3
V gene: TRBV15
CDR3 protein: ATSTTGSTQY

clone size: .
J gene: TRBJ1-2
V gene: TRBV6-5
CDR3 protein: ASSSLGTGIYGYT

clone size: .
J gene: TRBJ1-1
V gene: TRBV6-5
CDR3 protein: ASSYISTNTEAF

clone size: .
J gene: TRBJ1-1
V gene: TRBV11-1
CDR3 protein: ASSFVGITEAF

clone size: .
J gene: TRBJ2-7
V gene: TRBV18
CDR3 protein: ASSPRDSSYEQY

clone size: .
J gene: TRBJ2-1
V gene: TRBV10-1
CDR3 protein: ASSESGGRGTDEQF

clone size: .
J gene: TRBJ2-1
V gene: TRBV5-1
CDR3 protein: ASSLGAYNEQF

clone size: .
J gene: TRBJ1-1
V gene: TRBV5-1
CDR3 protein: ASRWGGNTEAF

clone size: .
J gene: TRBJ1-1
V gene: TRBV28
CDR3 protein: ASTLGGAVDRGTEAF

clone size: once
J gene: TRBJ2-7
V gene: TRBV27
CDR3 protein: ASSLSGTKEYAYEQY

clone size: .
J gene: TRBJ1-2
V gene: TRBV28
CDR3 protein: ASSLSAGVGYGYT

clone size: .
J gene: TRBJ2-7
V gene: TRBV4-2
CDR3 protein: ASSHQTGGGYEQY

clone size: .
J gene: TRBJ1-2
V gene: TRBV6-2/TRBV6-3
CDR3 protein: ASSYYRRANYGYT

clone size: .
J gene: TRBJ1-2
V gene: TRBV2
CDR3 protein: ASSPGQGGSGYT

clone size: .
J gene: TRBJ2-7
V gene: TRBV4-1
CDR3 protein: ASSPSGATRVDEQY

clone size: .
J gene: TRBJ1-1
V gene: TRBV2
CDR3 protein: ASSGEGVATEAF

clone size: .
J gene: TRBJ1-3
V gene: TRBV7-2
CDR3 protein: ASRLTGFSGNTIY

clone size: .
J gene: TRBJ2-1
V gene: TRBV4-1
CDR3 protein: ASSPGGQGSSYNEQF

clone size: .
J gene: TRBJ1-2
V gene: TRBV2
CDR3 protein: ASSVQGNYGYT

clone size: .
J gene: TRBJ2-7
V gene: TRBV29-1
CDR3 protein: SVGLPGQVLYEQY

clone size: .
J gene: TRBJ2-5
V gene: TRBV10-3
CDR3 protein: AISELSGSRSETQY

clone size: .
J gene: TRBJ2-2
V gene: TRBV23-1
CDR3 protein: ASSQSGTSGTHTGELF

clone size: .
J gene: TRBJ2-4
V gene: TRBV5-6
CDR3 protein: ASSFGISDIQY

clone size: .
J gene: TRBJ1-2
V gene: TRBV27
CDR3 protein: ASSFRGDRYYGYT

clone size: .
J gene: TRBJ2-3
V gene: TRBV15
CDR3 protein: ATSRDGHERGAQY

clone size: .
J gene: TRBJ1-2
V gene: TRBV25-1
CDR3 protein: ASKLRDTDRGYT

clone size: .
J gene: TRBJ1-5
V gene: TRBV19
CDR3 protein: ASSTTGGGNQPQH

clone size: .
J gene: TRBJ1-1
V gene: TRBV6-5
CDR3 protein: ASGRDRDTEAF